This T cell receptor (beta chain) was profiled in a study of cytomegalovirus exposure and HLA in healthy donors. Overall study findings and caveats: An ancestry cluster, one associated with Asian ancestry, reportedly showed fewer N-insertions than the approximately 660-donor mean in a later analysis. According to a later analysis, most TCR beta chains associated with CMV appeared HLA-restricted.

The germline V gene encodes CDR1 SEHNR and CDR2 FQNEAQ (reference sequence). Trimming took 3 bases from V and 0 from J, leaving 6 bases between them. The CDR3 has 14 amino acids. Comments on this clone: Its antigen is still unknown.

Researchers ran the PCR with 60 Vbeta and 13 Jbeta primers. Study processing details: About 80 million unique TCR beta chains, some 9.9 million of them shared, were counted by a later analysis. The assay was immunoSEQ multiplex PCR, and TCRdb's table has in-frame clones only and misses some. V and J calls and clone size are copied from that table; D and trimming were computed from the DNA. The table records some 190,000 clones, approximately 80% of them present only once. The genes are TRBV7-9 and TRBJ1-3; D is unresolved. The sequence came from a female donor in good health and CMV-seronegative. Material: PBMCs. CDR3 in DNA: TGTGCCAGCAGCTTTACGGGCTCTGGAAACACCATATATTTT. It yields the protein CASSFTGSGNTIYF. Complete variable domain (other parts from reference TRBV7-9 and TRBJ1-3): DTGVSQNPRHKITKRGQNVTFRCDPISEHNRLYWYRQTLGQGPEFLTYFQNEAQLEKSRLLSDRFSAERPKGSFSTLEIQRTEQGDSAMYLCASSFTGSGNTIYFGEGSWLTVV.